The 14 T cell receptor beta chains reported below all come from one sample, sequenced in a study of naive and memory T cell subsets. Two oligonucleotides, mixed equimolar, formed the beta constant-region primer covering TRBC1 and TRBC2. Nested alpha and beta constant-region primers with the SP2 primer drove four PCR rounds on ligated cDNA. From the UMI-ligation and nested PCR reads, TCRdb called clonotypes with MiXCR, one entry per CDR3 protein. The table records 95,000 to 150,000 distinct CDR3 sequences, 36% of them present only once. Input material: central memory CD4+ T cells from blood. The source is a human donor in good health.

This clonotype was counted between two and nine times. This chain uses TRBV18 with TRBJ2-5; D gene ambiguous. Germline CDR1 and CDR2: KGHSH and LQKENI. Trimming pared 2 bases from V and 6 bases from J, leaving 4 bases between. The CDR3 runs to 11 residues. The CDR3 sequence is CASSPTKTQYF. In DNA form, the CDR3 reads TGTGCCAGCTCACCAACAAAGACCCAGTACTTC.

This clonotype showed up just a few times. This sequence joins TRBV28 and TRBJ2-1; a weak D match, TRBD2 (5 bases). V was trimmed by 5 bases and J by 7 bases, leaving 15 bases between them. The CDR3 loop spans 14 amino acids. Germline values: CDR1 MDHEN, CDR2 SYDVKM. CDR3 region: CASSTWTVSNEQFF. The CDR3 DNA follows: TGTGCCAGCAGTACATGGACTGTCTCGAATGAGCAGTTCTTC.

This clonotype has just a few counts. The genes are TRBV7-9 and TRBJ2-7; no definite D call. The germline gives CDR1 SEHNR, CDR2 FQNEAQ (reference sequence). The CDR3 has 15 amino acids. V was pared by 5 bases and J by 4 bases, with 18 bases between. The CDR3 sequence: CASSVGKVAAYEQYF. CDR3 nucleotides: TGTGCCAGCAGCGTAGGGAAGGTAGCAGCTTACGAGCAGTACTTC.

The sample holds one count of this clonotype. This chain uses TRBV6-1 with TRBJ2-3; D is possibly TRBD2 (5 bases). Germline-derived CDR1 and CDR2 are MNHNS and SASEGT. The CDR3 covers 16 residues. V was clipped by 2 bases and J by 1 base, with 13 bases between them. CDR3 amino acids: CASSESVGVGTDTQYF. DNA of the CDR3: TGTGCCAGCAGTGAAAGTGTGGGAGTTGGCACAGATACGCAGTATTTT.

This clonotype was recorded a few times. The chain links TRBV6-2 or TRBV6-3 to TRBJ2-1, with TRBD2 matching over 14 bases. CDR1 is MNHEY, CDR2 SVGEGT, per germline. There are 19 residues in the CDR3. Trimming cost V 6 bases and J 7 bases; bases outside gene matches: 17. The CDR3: CASRRRLAGGQGVRNEQFF. In DNA form, the CDR3 reads TGTGCCAGCAGGCGACGACTAGCGGGAGGGCAAGGGGTTAGGAATGAGCAGTTCTTC.

The J gene is TRBJ1-4, the V gene TRBV5-1; 7 bases match TRBD1. Looked up from germline, CDR1 is SGHRS and CDR2 is YFSETQ. V lost 0 bases and J lost 6; bases outside the gene matches: 8. This CDR3 region has 16 residues. In DNA, the CDR3 is TGCGCCAGCAGCTTGGGCGAGGGGGCGAAATATGAAAAACTGTTTTTT. Its protein is CASSLGEGAKYEKLFF. Full variable domain (missing parts from reference TRBV5-1 and TRBJ1-4): KAGVTQTPRYLIKTRGQQVTLSCSPISGHRSVSWYQQTPGQGLQFLFEYFSETQRNKGNFPGRFSGRQFSNSRSEMNVSTLELGDSALYLCASSLGEGAKYEKLFFGSGTQLSVL.

This clonotype was seen once. The V and J genes are TRBV20-1 and TRBJ2-3, with D tentatively TRBD2 (5 bases). V lost 4 bases, J lost 4 bases, and 6 bases lay in between. This CDR3 has 11 amino acids. From germline, CDR1 is DFQATT and CDR2 SNEGSKA (reference sequence). CDR3 nucleotide sequence: TGCAGTGCTAAGAGGGCAGATACGCAGTATTTT. Its translation is CSAKRADTQYF.

This clonotype is medium-sized by share. Written as DNA, the CDR3 is TGCAGCGCGAACAGGGGAACGGGCCAAGAGACCCAGTACTTC. This codes for CSANRGTGQETQYF. V gene TRBV29-1 combines with J gene TRBJ2-5; 7 nucleotides line up with TRBD1. J was trimmed by 1 base and V by 7 bases; bases with no gene match: 9. Germline V lookup: CDR1 SQVTM, CDR2 ANQGSEA. The CDR3 totals 14 residues. The full variable domain, its missing parts supplied by reference TRBV29-1 and TRBJ2-5, is SAVISQKPSRDICQRGTSLTIQCQVDSQVTMMFWYRQQPGQSLTLIATANQGSEATYESGFVIDKFPISRPNLTFSTLTVSNMSPEDSSIYLCSANRGTGQETQYFGPGTRLLVL.

This clonotype came up a few times. The chain recombines TRBV28 with TRBJ1-5; 9 nucleotides agree with TRBD1. CDR3 size: 14 residues. Per the germline V gene, CDR1 is MDHEN and CDR2 is SYDVKM. J was trimmed by 5 bases and V by 4 bases; bases with no gene match: 3. In DNA, the CDR3 is TGTGCCAGCAGTTACGGACAGGGGTATCAGCCCCAGCATTTT. Amino acid sequence: CASSYGQGYQPQHF.

This clonotype was detected once. This sequence joins TRBV13 and TRBJ2-1; 8 bases match TRBD2. With V trimmed by 4 bases and J by 9 bases, 14 bases remained unmatched. The CDR3 is 16 amino acids. Looked up from germline, CDR1 is PRHDT and CDR2 is FYEKMQ (reference sequence). The DNA for the CDR3 is TGTGCCAGCAGCTGGGGTGGCGGGAGGCTCGATCCTGAGCAGTTCTTC. This codes for CASSWGGGRLDPEQFF.

This clonotype was seen a handful of times. The J gene is TRBJ2-1, the V gene TRBV7-2, with a tentative D call TRBD2 (6 bases). The CDR3 covers 16 residues. Between the trimmed V and J ends, which lost 7 bases and 7 bases, there was a span of 23 bases. The germline CDR1 and CDR2 sequences are SGHTA and FQGNSA. The CDR3 DNA reads TGTGCCAGCACCCCGACTAGTGCCAAGAATTCAAATGAGCAGTTCTTC. It codes for CASTPTSAKNSNEQFF. Complete variable domain (other parts from reference TRBV7-2 and TRBJ2-1): GAGVSQSPSNKVTEKGKDVELRCDPISGHTALYWYRQSLGQGLEFLIYFQGNSAPDKSGLPSDRFSAERTGGSVSTLTIQRTQQEDSAVYLCASTPTSAKNSNEQFFGPGTRLTVL.

The chain links TRBV6-5 to TRBJ1-1; 7 bases agree with TRBD1. Germline V gene data show CDR1 as MNHEY and CDR2 as SVGAGI. Trimming removed 5 bases from V and 7 bases from J; junction bases left unmatched: 7. The CDR3 covers 13 residues. CDR3 nucleotide sequence: TGTGCCAGCAGTCGCGGGACAGATAGTGAAGCTTTCTTT. Translation: CASSRGTDSEAFF.

The table lists this clonotype with a count of one. The chain links TRBV5-4 to TRBJ2-1, with a possible D match to TRBD1 (6 bases). CDR1 is SGHNT, CDR2 YYREEE, per germline (reference sequence). V was trimmed by 5 bases and J by 5 bases, leaving 14 bases between them. This CDR3 is built from 14 residues. CDR3 nucleotide sequence: TGTGCCAGCAGTTACGGGACAAACAACAATGAGCAGTTCTTC. The encoded protein is CASSYGTNNNEQFF.

This clonotype was counted a few times. This chain connects TRBV29-1 to TRBJ2-1, with 8 nucleotides matching TRBD2. CDR1 SQVTM and CDR2 ANQGSEA come from the germline V gene. With 5 bases clipped from V and 9 bases from J, the junction kept 15 bases outside the gene matches. The CDR3 is 15 residues long. The CDR3 reads CSVFIRGAGGIEQFF. As DNA, the CDR3 is TGCAGCGTTTTTATCCGGGGGGCGGGAGGCATTGAGCAGTTCTTC.